This TCR beta chain was sequenced for a study of vaccination and CD4 T cells after COVID-19. This clonotype was seen a few times. As yet, its antigen is unknown. Per germline, CDR1 MNHEY and CDR2 SVGEGT. Trimming left V 0 bases short and J 11 bases short, with 8 bases between. This CDR3 is built from 12 residues. Treatment here: roughly 11-day PBMC culture with coronavirus spike peptide pools or control peptides (ViraFEST assay). TCRs were sequenced by ViraFEST after antigen-specific T cells had been expanded with peptide pools. With about 10 ug/ml peptide pools and roughly 9.8 IU/ml IL-2, PBMCs were cultured at fewer than 2.5 million per well. Sequenced with the Oncomine TCR Beta short-read assay was DNA taken from cultured CD4+ T cells. Each CDR3 protein gets one entry after TCRdb re-called the PCR reads with MiXCR. This sample has 15,000 to 20,000 distinct CDR3 sequences, with approximately 70% found just once.

The V gene is TRBV6-2 or TRBV6-3, the J gene TRBJ1-5; no definite D call. The TCR sequence derives from a human donor who had recovered from COVID-19. What was sequenced was CD4+ T cells from blood, cultured in vitro. This CDR3 reads CASSYSYLSQHF. In DNA, the CDR3 is TGTGCCAGCAGTTACTCGTACCTGTCCCAGCATTTT.